This TCR beta chain was recovered during a study of STAT5B mutations in CD4+ large granular lymphocyte leukemia (dated by TCRdb to 2022 to 2024). General notes on the study: Among healthy controls, the CDR3 'QG' motif was associated with a particular HLA allele. The TCRbeta repertoires of CD4+ T-cell large granular lymphocyte leukemia patients were compared with the TCRbeta repertoires of healthy blood donors. Flow cytometry on FACSCanto II or FACSVerse showed that the purified fractions were more than 95% pure among lymphocytes. Broad study findings and their caveats: Enrichment of TRBV06-family usage was observed among the top patient clones (8/27) relative to healthy controls (2/35). Each patient's main leukemic clonotypes were private, but approximately 23% of these clonotypes showed up at low frequency in the non-leukemic repertoires of other patients. The data were not HLA-matched, and the relatively small sample size could explain the higher clonality seen in CD4+ compared with CD8+ T-LGLL. CD4-sorted patient repertoires appeared more clonal than healthy CD4+ repertoires, and this difference persisted after removing the putative leukemic clones.

The healthy control group was made up of more than 35 blood donors, and the Finnish Red Cross blood service supplied their buffy coats. All TCR-sequenced material derived from peripheral blood: patient blood samples and healthy donor buffy coats. Peripheral blood mononuclear cells were isolated by Ficoll-Hypaque gradient centrifugation. For the healthy controls, CD4+ cells were obtained from buffy coats by magnetic purification. Genomic DNA was extracted with the Gentra Puregene Cell and Tissue kit and quantified on a Qubit 2.0 fluorometer. The immunoSEQ assay at survey resolution was applied to genomic DNA for sequencing of TCRbeta rearrangements. Per the source publication's procedure: In the TCR sequencing data, the smallest productive clonotype frequency that could be detected was 2.59 x 10-5. Only productive TCRbeta rearrangements, meaning sequences that were complete and in-frame, were kept for the analyses. The clonality of each sample was calculated as Simpson clonality in the immunoSEQ Analyzer version 3.0. Based on frequency, clones were grouped as very rare, small, medium, large (1-20%) or hyperexpanded (>20%). Generation probabilities were estimated with OLGA 1.2.3, V-gene circos plots were made with VDJtools, specificities were searched in VDJdb, and CDR3 motifs were identified with GLIPH. TCRdb holds this immuneACCESS table with in-frame rearrangements only. Some clones are missing; in checked studies, unresolved V genes explain under half, and the rest has no known cause. That table furnishes V, J and clone size, whereas the DNA furnished D and trimming. The table for this sample lists 22,000 or so clones; around 79% of them were counted only once. About 0.42% of the sample goes to the ten largest clones.

This clone came up a few times. This receptor's antigen is unknown. Nothing much larger sits one base from this clone, and base qualities are not available. The CDR1 and CDR2 encoded by the germline V gene are SGHRS and YFSETQ. V lost 0 bases and J lost 11 bases; the stretch between them is 14 bases long. The CDR3 numbers 13 residues from cysteine through phenylalanine. CDR3 DNA is the only sequence kept; it has 39 bases, read in frame from the first base. The TCR sequence derives from a human donor in good health. The chain was built from TRBV5-1 and TRBJ1-1; TRBD1 is possibly the D segment (5 matching bases). Sequenced sample: CD4+ T cells from blood buffy coats. The CDR3 amino acid sequence is: CASSLEQGMNAFF. DNA sequence: TGCGCCAGCAGCTTGGAGCAGGGAATGAACGCTTTCTTT. Here the CDR3 is joined to the reference TRBV5-1 and TRBJ1-1 genes, and the full variable domain is: KAGVTQTPRYLIKTRGQQVTLSCSPISGHRSVSWYQQTPGQGLQFLFEYFSETQRNKGNFPGRFSGRQFSNSRSEMNVSTLELGDSALYLCASSLEQGMNAFFGQGTRLTVV.